Shown below are 14 T cell receptor beta chains from a single sample sequenced in a study of monozygotic twins with inflammatory bowel disease. TCRdb re-called the 5' RACE reads and gives one entry per CDR3 protein, without DNA. The table lists fewer than 550,000 distinct CDR3 sequences. Sequencing was done on a sample of blood. The receptors were gathered from a human donor with ulcerative colitis or Crohn's disease, or a healthy co-twin of an affected twin (not recorded which).

The chain combines TRBV7-9 with TRBJ2-2. The CDR3 length is 12 residues. From germline, CDR1 is SEHNR and CDR2 FQNEAQ (reference sequence). The CDR3 loop is CASSSSSGELFF.

This sequence joins TRBV30 and TRBJ1-2; no DNA is available, so the TRBD1 call from TCRdb remains unchecked. The CDR3 sequence is 17 residues long. The germline CDR1 and CDR2 sequences are GTSNPN and SVGIG (reference sequence). This CDR3 reads CAWRGEFGRPISYGYTF.

The J gene is TRBJ1-2, the V gene TRBV12-3 or TRBV12-4; there is no DNA to check the TCRdb D call of TRBD1. The CDR3 is 15 residues long. The CDR3 region is CASSSRQGFDYGYTF.

The gene calls are TRBV7-7 and TRBJ2-2; TCRdb gives TRBD1 as the D gene, but with no DNA this cannot be confirmed. The germline V gene encodes CDR1 SSHAT and CDR2 FNYEAQ (reference sequence). The CDR3 totals 16 residues. CDR3 protein: CASSRSGTTNTGELFF.

This sequence joins TRBV11-2 and TRBJ2-1; with no DNA, the TCRdb D assignment of TRBD2 cannot be verified. The V gene's germline CDR1 is SGHAT and CDR2 FQNNGV. This CDR3 has 15 residues. This chain's CDR3 is CASSSGGPAYNEQFF.

This chain links TRBV4-1 with TRBJ2-3; the D gene TCRdb calls, TRBD2, cannot be checked with no DNA. There are 14 residues in the CDR3. Germline-derived CDR1 and CDR2 are MGHRA and YSYEKL. CDR3 region: CASSQDRTGDTQYF.

The chain is built from TRBV19 and TRBJ2-6. The CDR3 is 13 amino acids. CDR1 and CDR2 from the germline V gene are LNHDA and SQIVND (reference sequence). CDR3 amino acids: CASTLTGANVLTF. The entire variable domain, with the rest obtained from reference TRBV19 and TRBJ2-6, is as follows: DGGITQSPKYLFRKEGQNVTLSCEQNLNHDAMYWYRQDPGQGLRLIYYSQIVNDFQKGDIAEGYSVSREKKESFPLTVTSAQKNPTAFYLCASTLTGANVLTFGAGSRLTVL.

The chain recombines TRBV19 with TRBJ1-5. This CDR3 is 14 amino acids long. Germline V gene sequence: CDR1 LNHDA, CDR2 SQIVND (reference sequence). The chain's CDR3 is CATTRGRTWGPQHF.

This chain joins TRBV5-1 and TRBJ2-1; TCRdb calls TRBD1, which cannot be checked without DNA. This CDR3 region has 15 residues. The germline V gene has CDR1 SGHRS and CDR2 YFSETQ. The CDR3 protein is CASSFTTGYGNEQFF.

CDR3 in amino acids: CASRERGGTGYNEQFF. The V call is TRBV19, the J call TRBJ2-1; TCRdb reports TRBD1, a call that lacks DNA to check it against. CDR3 length equals 16 residues. Germline CDR1 is LNHDA and CDR2 is SQIVND (reference sequence).

This rearrangement joins TRBV6-2 or TRBV6-3 to TRBJ2-7. This CDR3 spans 15 amino acids. The V gene's germline CDR1 is MNHEY and CDR2 SVGEGT. This CDR3 is CASSYSQQLSYEQYF.

The rearrangement uses TRBV7-9 and TRBJ2-1; TCRdb designates TRBD1, a call that cannot be tested without DNA. The CDR3 totals 14 residues. Germline values: CDR1 SEHNR, CDR2 FQNEAQ (reference sequence). CDR3 in amino acids: CASIDRDGVNEQFF.

The rearrangement links TRBV20-1 to TRBJ2-7; TCRdb's D call, TRBD2, is unchecked because there is no DNA. The CDR3 length is 16 residues. CDR1 is DFQATT, CDR2 SNEGSKA, per germline (reference sequence). The CDR3 region is CIARATGTSGRYEQYF.

This chain joins TRBV27 and TRBJ2-4; the D call of TRBD1 rests on TCRdb alone, since no DNA is present to check it. CDR3 length: 13 amino acids. Germline lookup yields CDR1 MNHEY and CDR2 SMNVEV (reference sequence). This CDR3 is CASSHADTALQYF.